The 8 T cell receptor beta chains below come from one sample, sequenced in a study of T cells after posttransplantation cyclophosphamide. TCRdb's table, derived via immunoSEQ multiplex PCR, lists solely in-frame clones and lacks some. This repertoire holds 37,000 or so clones, and none appear only once. The sequenced material came from PBMCs. All receptors derive from a man under 40 in good health and a related stem cell transplant donor.

In its sample, this clone was seen many times. The CDR3 region is CASRTAGDFYGYTF. Written as DNA, the CDR3 is TGTGCCAGCAGGACCGCCGGGGACTTCTATGGCTACACCTTC. The rearrangement joins TRBV12-3 or TRBV12-4 to TRBJ1-2; TRBD1 might be the D (5 bases). The CDR3 has 14 residues. The germline V and J ends were trimmed by 6 bases and 4 bases, with 15 bases remaining between them.

At least ten counts were recorded for this clone. The CDR3 sequence is CASSSKLAGDEQFF. The CDR3, as DNA: TGTGCCAGCAGCTCAAAACTAGCGGGGGATGAGCAGTTCTTC. This chain joins TRBV7-2 and TRBJ2-1; 11 positions agree with TRBD2. After removal of 4 bases from V and 8 bases from J, the junction contained 4 bases not matched to a gene. The CDR3 covers 14 residues. The V gene's germline CDR1 is SGHTA and CDR2 FQGNSA.

This clone occurred many times. The chain couples TRBV6-5 to TRBJ1-2; 7 nucleotides agree with TRBD1. The CDR3 covers 13 residues. Germline V gene data show CDR1 as MNHEY and CDR2 as SVGAGI. V gave up 4 bases and J gave up 6 bases; unmatched junction bases: 5. CDR3: CASSSRGRDGYTF. In DNA form, the CDR3 reads TGTGCCAGCAGTTCGAGGGGGCGGGATGGCTACACCTTC.

This clone was recorded many times. J is TRBJ2-2 and V is TRBV5-1; possibly TRBD1 for D (5 bases). CDR3 size: 14 residues. From germline, CDR1 is SGHRS and CDR2 YFSETQ. V dropped 0 bases and J dropped 11 bases, with 14 bases sitting between them. The CDR3 reads CASSLAITGGELFF. The DNA of the CDR3 is TGCGCCAGCAGCTTGGCCATAACAGGCGGTGAGCTGTTTTTT.

This clone has more than one count but fewer than ten. The chain combines TRBV5-4 with TRBJ2-3, with 8 bases lining up with TRBD2. With V trimmed by 4 bases and J by 5 bases, 6 bases remained unmatched. Germline CDR1 is SGHNT and CDR2 is YYREEE (reference sequence). There are 14 residues in the CDR3. Here the CDR3 reads CASSQGLVRDTQYF. In nucleotides, the CDR3 is TGTGCCAGCAGCCAGGGACTAGTCAGAGATACGCAGTATTTT.

The chain uses TRBV5-1 and TRBJ2-3; 14 bases match TRBD2. CDR1 is SGHRS, CDR2 YFSETQ, per germline. The V segment lost 3 bases and the J segment 4 bases; nucleotides outside the gene matches: 4. CDR3 length equals 16 residues. The CDR3 nucleotides are TGCGCCAGCAGCTCTGGACTAGCGGGGGGCTCAGATACGCAGTATTTT. Its translation is CASSSGLAGGSDTQYF.

This chain connects TRBV15 to TRBJ1-3, with 7 bases identical to TRBD1. Germline V gene sequence: CDR1 LNHNV, CDR2 YYDKDF (reference sequence). The V gene end was trimmed by 5 bases and the J gene end by 0 bases; junction bases not matched to a gene: 7. This CDR3 is 16 amino acids long. This CDR3 is CATSPRWTGSGNTIYF. DNA for the CDR3: TGTGCCACCAGCCCCCGTTGGACAGGCTCTGGAAACACCATATATTTT.

In this sample, this clone turned up many times. This sequence joins TRBV6-5 and TRBJ2-1; perhaps TRBD1 as D (6 bases). CDR1 and CDR2 (germline): MNHEY, SVGAGI. The V gene lost 5 bases and the J gene lost 7 bases, with 15 bases spanning the gap. The CDR3 is 14 residues long. The CDR3 nucleotides read TGTGCCAGCAGTGCAACGACAGGTGATAATGAGCAGTTCTTC. This gives the protein CASSATTGDNEQFF.